The clone carrying this T cell receptor beta chain appeared a single time. The entry originates in a study of Graves' ophthalmopathy and Graves' hyperthyroidism. Germline CDR1 MDHEN, CDR2 SYDVKM. This CDR3 spans 16 amino acids. Trimming took 5 bases from V and 3 from J; bases not matched to a gene: 7. Investigators amplified TCR beta CDR3 regions from RNA transcripts. The workflow started with a first-round RT-PCR run with HTBI primers and then moved on to a second-round multiplex PCR. TCRdb reanalysed the multiplex PCR reads using MiXCR and keeps one entry per CDR3 protein. This sample has around 600,000 distinct CDR3 sequences, with about two fifths found just once.

The clonotype was recovered from an adult man with Graves' ophthalmopathy. J is TRBJ2-2 and V is TRBV28; 9 bases align to TRBD1. Sequencing was carried out using peripheral blood. The chain's CDR3 is CASSGGQGTDTGELFF. The CDR3 bases are TGTGCCAGCAGTGGAGGACAGGGGACGGACACCGGGGAGCTGTTTTTT.